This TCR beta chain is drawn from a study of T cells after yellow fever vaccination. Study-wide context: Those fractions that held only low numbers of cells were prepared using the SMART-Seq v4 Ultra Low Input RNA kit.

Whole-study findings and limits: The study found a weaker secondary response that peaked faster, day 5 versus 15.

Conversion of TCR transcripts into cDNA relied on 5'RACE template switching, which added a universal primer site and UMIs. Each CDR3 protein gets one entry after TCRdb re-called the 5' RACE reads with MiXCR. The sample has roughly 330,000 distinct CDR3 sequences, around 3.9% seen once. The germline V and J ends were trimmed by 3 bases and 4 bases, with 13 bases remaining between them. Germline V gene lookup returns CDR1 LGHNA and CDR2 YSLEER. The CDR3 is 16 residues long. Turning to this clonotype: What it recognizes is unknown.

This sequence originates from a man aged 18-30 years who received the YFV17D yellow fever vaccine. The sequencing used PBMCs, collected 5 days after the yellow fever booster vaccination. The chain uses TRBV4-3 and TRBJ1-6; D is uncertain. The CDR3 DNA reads TGCGCCAGCAGCCAGGGGAGTGGAGGGTATAATTCACCCCTCCACTTT. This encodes CASSQGSGGYNSPLHF.